This entry concerns a single T cell receptor (beta chain). What it recognizes is unknown. This sample stems from a study of T-cell memory formation after mild COVID-19. The J segment lost 5 bases and the V segment lost 0 bases, leaving 4 bases of the junction unmatched. CDR3 length: 14 amino acids. The germline CDR1 and CDR2 sequences are DFQATT and SNEGSKA (reference sequence). Study results and limitations: Memory from before infection featured some responding clones, which suggests cross-reactive memory joined. Clones contracting day 15 to 85 were balanced CD4/CD8; later expanders leaned CD4+.

The 5'RACE method, run with constant-segment primers, produced TCR alpha and TCR beta cDNA libraries (carrying sample barcodes and UMIs). Using its own MiXCR run on the 5' RACE reads, TCRdb lists one record per CDR3 protein. The sample has 350,000 to 450,000 distinct CDR3 sequences; around 18% are singletons. Sequencing was carried out using PBMCs or a T cell subset sorted from them (not recorded which). The source is an adult woman who had mild COVID-19 (a few samples of this study predate the infection). Cell type and time point are not known. The chain couples TRBV20-1 to TRBJ2-5, with 9 bases identical to TRBD2. CDR3 in amino acids: CSAREASGTETQYF. DNA for the CDR3: TGCAGTGCTAGAGAGGCTAGCGGGACTGAGACCCAGTACTTC.